Listed below are T cell receptor beta chains from one sample, sequenced in a study of cytomegalovirus exposure and HLA in healthy donors. The table came from immunoSEQ multiplex PCR; TCRdb's copy has only in-frame clones and leaves some out. Among around 130,000 clones, 70% were seen once, and the ten largest hold 1.5% to 2%. Sequencing input: PBMCs. The receptors were gathered from a woman in her thirties in good health and CMV-seronegative. Each CDR3 is given with its conserved first and last residue.

v_gene: TRBV30; len: 13; CDR3aa: CAWSFAENGELFF
v_gene: TRBV5-4; len: 13; CDR3aa: CASSLQGATEAFF
v_gene: TRBV28; len: 16; CDR3aa: CASSRPDNGRSYEQFF
v_gene: TRBV7-8; len: 15; CDR3aa: CASSPREGTYNEQFF
v_gene: TRBV9; len: 12; CDR3aa: CASSPPSAEAFF
v_gene: TRBV5-4; len: 17; CDR3aa: CASRPRLTSGMADTQYF
v_gene: TRBV6-5; len: 14; CDR3aa: CASSYSDRAQPQHF
v_gene: TRBV5-4; len: 15; CDR3aa: CASSSRAGAQETQYF
v_gene: TRBV2; len: 14; CDR3aa: CASYPGQGSGAAFF
v_gene: TRBV4-1; len: 13; CDR3aa: CASSQEQQETQYF
v_gene: TRBV5-8; len: 16; CDR3aa: CASSSGINRQADTQYF
v_gene: TRBV7-2; len: 12; CDR3aa: CASSLYGETQYF
v_gene: TRBV15; len: 12; CDR3aa: CATSRTGFEQYF
v_gene: TRBV5-1; len: 16; CDR3aa: CASSAGLAGGPGEQFF
v_gene: TRBV28; len: 14; CDR3aa: CASHGGGRGYEQYF
v_gene: TRBV18; len: 16; CDR3aa: CASSPPIGDLHNEQFF
v_gene: TRBV15; len: 16; CDR3aa: CATSRGRDTVVDTIYF
v_gene: TRBV6-5; len: 13; CDR3aa: CASTTGTGDKAFF
v_gene: TRBV2; len: 12; CDR3aa: CASSDSGTEAFF
v_gene: TRBV6-1; len: 14; CDR3aa: CASSEGAGNQPQHF
v_gene: TRBV7-2; len: 12; CDR3aa: CASSPNGYEQYF
v_gene: TRBV11-2; len: 13; CDR3aa: CASEVGGPLSLHF
v_gene: TRBV5-6; len: 15; CDR3aa: CASSLPGRKDTEAFF
v_gene: TRBV5-1; len: 15; CDR3aa: CASRTSGGVTGELFF
v_gene: TRBV5-5; len: 17; CDR3aa: CASSAEWTGTRNQPQHF
v_gene: TRBV7-2; len: 12; CDR3aa: CASSLYTDTQYF
v_gene: TRBV4-2; len: 15; CDR3aa: CASSQDVLIQETQYF
v_gene: TRBV2; len: 14; CDR3aa: CASSIRRVGEKLFF
v_gene: TRBV29-1; len: 17; CDR3aa: CSVDRSTSGTMNTEAFF
v_gene: TRBV6-5; len: 15; CDR3aa: CASRRQGSSYNEQFF
v_gene: TRBV4-1; len: 17; CDR3aa: CASSHLGTGATTGELFF
v_gene: TRBV6-5; len: 15; CDR3aa: CASRGRDSGDYGYTF
v_gene: TRBV19; len: 15; CDR3aa: CASSRERGHAETQYF
v_gene: TRBV18; len: 14; CDR3aa: CASSHKAGYYEQYF
v_gene: TRBV28; len: 15; CDR3aa: CASRERTGGSVEQYF
v_gene: TRBV6-6; len: 11; CDR3aa: CASAVEGGYTF
v_gene: TRBV6-5; len: 14; CDR3aa: CASSYNRDTYGYTF
v_gene: TRBV6-5; len: 15; CDR3aa: CASSYMAARVDGYTF
v_gene: TRBV7-2; len: 13; CDR3aa: CASSLEGDTEAFF
v_gene: TRBV7-8; len: 17; CDR3aa: CASSLGGGSVSYNEQFF
v_gene: TRBV28; len: 14; CDR3aa: CASSLQGPPGELFF
v_gene: TRBV18; len: 12; CDR3aa: CASSPGRGEQYF
v_gene: TRBV19; len: 15; CDR3aa: CASSPQGVVTGELFF
v_gene: TRBV9; len: 15; CDR3aa: CASSSVGSLGETQYF
v_gene: TRBV19; len: 14; CDR3aa: CASSIASGEETQYF
v_gene: TRBV21-1; len: 17; CDR3aa: CASSDSNTGQGSDEQYF
v_gene: TRBV27; len: 15; CDR3aa: CASSLSGIRNTEAFF
v_gene: TRBV7-3; len: 13; CDR3aa: CASSLGNYNEQFF
v_gene: TRBV4-1; len: 14; CDR3aa: CASSTAGGKETQYF
v_gene: TRBV6-5; len: 14; CDR3aa: CASSRGTESAEAFF
v_gene: TRBV10-1; len: 16; CDR3aa: CASSESRLAITGELFF
v_gene: TRBV6-5; len: 13; CDR3aa: CASSPGQMTEAFF
v_gene: TRBV7-8; len: 15; CDR3aa: CASSLAAQANQPQHF
v_gene: TRBV19; len: 16; CDR3aa: CASSLDSGTTNEKLFF
v_gene: TRBV2; len: 16; CDR3aa: CASSLTSGGAGVEQFF
v_gene: TRBV5-1; len: 15; CDR3aa: CASADGTGTHNEQFF